These 15 T cell receptor beta chains originate from one sample sequenced in a study of siplizumab effects on memory and regulatory T cells. Sequencing used immunoSEQ multiplex PCR; TCRdb keeps in-frame clones, though not all of them. The repertoire includes some 97,000 clones, roughly 93% of them detected once, and 1% to 1.5% sits in the top ten. The sequenced sample consisted of non-Treg CD4+ T cells sorted from blood. These receptors all come from a human donor in good health.

The genes are TRBV15 and TRBJ2-5, with 8 nucleotides matching TRBD1. Trimming took 8 bases from V and 3 from J; bases not matched to a gene: 2. Germline V gene sequence: CDR1 LNHNV, CDR2 YYDKDF (reference sequence). The CDR3 extends over 12 amino acids. The DNA of the CDR3 is TGTGCCACCGGACAGGGAAAAGAGACCCAGTACTTC. This sequence encodes CATGQGKETQYF.

The chain couples TRBV5-4 to TRBJ2-1; D gene ambiguous. Germline loops: CDR1 SGHNT, CDR2 YYREEE (reference sequence). This CDR3 contains 16 residues. The ends were cut back, 1 base at V and 0 bases at J, with 11 bases in the middle. The CDR3 loop reads CASSLYGVRSYNEQFF. The CDR3 DNA reads TGTGCCAGCAGCTTGTATGGGGTCCGCTCCTACAATGAGCAGTTCTTC.

This chain joins TRBV5-5 and TRBJ2-7, with 7 bases fitting TRBD2. Germline CDR1 is SGHKS and CDR2 is YYEKEE (reference sequence). V shed 4 bases and J 1 base; nucleotides not matched to a gene: 23. The CDR3 sequence is 20 residues long. The CDR3 bases are TGTGCCAGCAGCGAACGACTTAAAGCGGGATTATTAATTGGTTCCTACGAGCAGTACTTC. Translated: CASSERLKAGLLIGSYEQYF. The full variable domain, completed using reference TRBV5-5 and TRBJ2-7, is DAGVTQSPTHLIKTRGQQVTLRCSPISGHKSVSWYQQVLGQGPQFIFQYYEKEERGRGNFPDRFSARQFPNYSSELNVNALLLGDSALYLCASSERLKAGLLIGSYEQYFGPGTRLTVT.

This chain links TRBV7-6 with TRBJ2-3; D might be TRBD1 or TRBD2, each matching 6 bases. The CDR3 is made up of 14 amino acids. Trimming stripped 7 bases from V and 2 bases from J, with 13 bases between. Germline loops: CDR1 SGHVS, CDR2 FNYEAQ. In DNA, the CDR3 is TGTGCCAGCAAGAAGGGGGGTCTCACAGATACGCAGTATTTT. Protein: CASKKGGLTDTQYF.

This chain joins TRBV18 and TRBJ2-2; D gene unclear. Germline CDR1 reads KGHSH; CDR2 reads LQKENI. Trimming removed 0 bases from V and 7 bases from J, with 12 bases in between. The CDR3 is 15 residues long. CDR3 sequence: CASSPPSVAGGELFF. In DNA form, the CDR3 reads TGTGCCAGCTCACCACCGTCGGTAGCCGGCGGGGAGCTGTTTTTT.

The chain links TRBV2 to TRBJ2-1; 8 bases align to TRBD1. The trim removed 4 bases at V and 7 bases at J, leaving 9 bases unmatched. CDR3 size: 15 residues. CDR1 and CDR2 from the germline V gene are SNHLY and FYNNEI. This chain's CDR3 is CASSARQGSYNEQFF. The CDR3 nucleotides are TGTGCCAGCAGTGCGAGACAGGGGTCATATAATGAGCAGTTCTTC.

J is TRBJ2-7 and V is TRBV6-1, with D tentatively TRBD1 (6 bases). The CDR3 is 15 amino acids. Trimming shortened V by 6 bases and J by 5 bases, and 20 bases separated the two germline ends. Looked up from germline, CDR1 is MNHNS and CDR2 is SASEGT. The CDR3 region is CASRDGQGPLHEQYF. CDR3 DNA: TGTGCCAGCAGAGATGGGCAGGGGCCGCTTCACGAGCAGTACTTC.

The chain is built from TRBV10-2 and TRBJ2-3; D not resolved. V lost 6 bases and J lost 5, with 12 bases in between. The CDR3 is 13 residues long. CDR1 WSHSY and CDR2 SAAADI come from the germline V gene. The DNA for the CDR3 is TGCGCCAGCAGCACAAGGGAAGTAGATACGCAGTATTTT. It is translated as CASSTREVDTQYF.

For the CDR3, the DNA is TGTGCCAGCAGCTTCCAGGGTGGTGGCTACACCTTC. Translated: CASSFQGGGYTF. The chain employs TRBV11-2 and TRBJ1-2; TRBD1 might be the D (5 bases). Looked up from germline, CDR1 is SGHAT and CDR2 is FQNNGV. Trimming pared 3 bases from V and 7 bases from J, leaving 9 bases between. This CDR3 has 12 residues. The whole variable domain, filled in from reference TRBV11-2 and TRBJ1-2, reads EAGVAQSPRYKIIEKRQSVAFWCNPISGHATLYWYQQILGQGPKLLIQFQNNGVVDDSQLPKDRFSAERLKGVDSTLKIQPAKLEDSAVYLCASSFQGGGYTFGSGTRLTVV.

The chain links TRBV25-1 to TRBJ1-5, with 9 bases that match TRBD1. The CDR3 is 15 amino acids. The germline V gene has CDR1 MGHDK and CDR2 SYGVNS. With 5 bases clipped from V and 5 bases from J, the junction kept 7 bases outside the gene matches. The CDR3 is CASSPADRGYQPQHF. The CDR3 DNA sequence: TGTGCCAGCAGTCCAGCTGACAGGGGGTATCAGCCCCAGCATTTT. Full variable domain (remainder filled in from reference TRBV25-1 and TRBJ1-5): EADIYQTPRYLVIGTGKKITLECSQTMGHDKMYWYQQDPGMELHLIHYSYGVNSTEKGDLSSESTVSRIRTEHFPLTLESARPSHTSQYLCASSPADRGYQPQHFGDGTRLSIL.

The rearrangement uses TRBV5-1 and TRBJ2-3; 7 bases align to TRBD1. The J segment lost 2 bases and the V segment lost 5 bases, leaving 8 bases of the junction unmatched. Germline values: CDR1 SGHRS, CDR2 YFSETQ. This CDR3 is 15 amino acids long. CDR3 loop: CASRGTVGFTDTQYF. Here the CDR3 DNA reads TGCGCCAGCAGGGGGACAGTGGGATTCACAGATACGCAGTATTTT. The complete variable domain, with remaining parts taken from reference TRBV5-1 and TRBJ2-3, reads KAGVTQTPRYLIKTRGQQVTLSCSPISGHRSVSWYQQTPGQGLQFLFEYFSETQRNKGNFPGRFSGRQFSNSRSEMNVSTLELGDSALYLCASRGTVGFTDTQYFGPGTRLTVL.

The chain couples TRBV5-1 to TRBJ2-5; possible D gene TRBD2, 5 bases. Germline loops: CDR1 SGHRS, CDR2 YFSETQ. The CDR3 runs to 16 residues. V dropped 3 bases and J dropped 1 base, with 16 bases sitting between them. CDR3 in amino acids: CASSSAGAAVQETQYF. The CDR3 nucleotides read TGCGCCAGCAGCTCCGCCGGAGCGGCCGTCCAAGAGACCCAGTACTTC.

V gene TRBV7-9 combines with J gene TRBJ1-1, with TRBD1 as a possible D gene (5 bases). V was trimmed by 3 bases and J by 0 bases, leaving 8 bases between them. The CDR3 is made up of 14 amino acids. From germline, CDR1 is SEHNR and CDR2 FQNEAQ (reference sequence). CDR3 DNA sequence: TGTGCCAGCAGCTTTAGACAGCTGAACACTGAAGCTTTCTTT. Its protein is CASSFRQLNTEAFF.

The rearrangement joins TRBV28 to TRBJ2-1; D may be TRBD2 (5 bases). CDR1 and CDR2 (germline): MDHEN, SYDVKM. The CDR3 is 15 amino acids. V was cut by 8 bases and J by 0 bases, with 14 bases left in between. This CDR3 is CASVEGQSSYNEQFF. The CDR3 DNA follows: TGTGCCAGCGTTGAGGGCCAAAGCTCCTACAATGAGCAGTTCTTC.

This clone was recorded only once. The gene calls are TRBV29-1 and TRBJ1-1; the D gene is possibly TRBD1 (6 bases). V dropped 7 bases and J dropped 1 base, with 16 bases sitting between them. The germline CDR1 and CDR2 sequences are SQVTM and ANQGSEA. This CDR3 is 14 amino acids long. CDR3 DNA: TGCAGCGCAACCTCCGGGGGCCGGAACACTGAAGCTTTCTTT. Residues: CSATSGGRNTEAFF.